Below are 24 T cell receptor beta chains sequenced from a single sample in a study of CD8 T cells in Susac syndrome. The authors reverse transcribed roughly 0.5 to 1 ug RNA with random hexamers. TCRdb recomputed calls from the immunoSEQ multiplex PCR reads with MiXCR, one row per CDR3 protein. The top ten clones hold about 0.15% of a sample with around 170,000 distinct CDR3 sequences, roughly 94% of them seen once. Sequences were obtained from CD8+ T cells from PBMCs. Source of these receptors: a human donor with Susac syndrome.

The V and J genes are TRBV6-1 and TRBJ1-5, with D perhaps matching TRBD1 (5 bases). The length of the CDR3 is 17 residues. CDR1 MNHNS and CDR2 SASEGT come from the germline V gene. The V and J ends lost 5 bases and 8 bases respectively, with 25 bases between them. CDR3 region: CASSRPIGARSEEPQHF. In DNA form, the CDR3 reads TGTGCCAGCAGTCGACCAATAGGGGCACGGAGTGAAGAGCCCCAGCATTTT.

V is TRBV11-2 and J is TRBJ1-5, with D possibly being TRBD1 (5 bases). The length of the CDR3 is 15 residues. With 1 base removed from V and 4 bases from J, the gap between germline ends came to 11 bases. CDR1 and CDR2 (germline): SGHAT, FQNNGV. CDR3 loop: CASSLVGGVNQPQHF. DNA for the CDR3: TGTGCCAGCAGCTTAGTGGGGGGTGTTAATCAGCCCCAGCATTTT.

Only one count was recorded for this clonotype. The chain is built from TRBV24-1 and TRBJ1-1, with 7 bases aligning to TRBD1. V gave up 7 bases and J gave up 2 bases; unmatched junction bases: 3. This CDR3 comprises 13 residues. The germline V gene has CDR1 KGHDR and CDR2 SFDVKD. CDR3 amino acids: CATSLGGNTEAFF. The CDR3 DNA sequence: TGTGCCACCAGCCTAGGGGGCAACACTGAAGCTTTCTTT.

Here the CDR3 reads CATSTAAEGDQPQHF. CDR3 DNA: TGTGCCACCAGCACGGCGGCAGAAGGTGATCAGCCCCAGCATTTT. The chain is built from TRBV15 and TRBJ1-5, with D uncertain. The CDR3 extends over 15 amino acids. Germline-derived CDR1 and CDR2 are LNHNV and YYDKDF (reference sequence). Trimming left V 4 bases short and J 5 bases short, with 15 bases between.

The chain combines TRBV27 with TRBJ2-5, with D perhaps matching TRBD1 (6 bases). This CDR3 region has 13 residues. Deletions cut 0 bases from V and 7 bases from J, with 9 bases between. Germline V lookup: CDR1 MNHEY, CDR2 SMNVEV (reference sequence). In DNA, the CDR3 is TGTGCCAGCAGTTTATCGACAGGCGGGACCCAGTACTTC. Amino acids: CASSLSTGGTQYF.

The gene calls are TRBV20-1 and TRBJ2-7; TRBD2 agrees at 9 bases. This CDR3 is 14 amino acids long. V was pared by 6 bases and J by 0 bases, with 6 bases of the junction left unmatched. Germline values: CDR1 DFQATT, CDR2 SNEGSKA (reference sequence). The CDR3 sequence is CSASRLADSYEQYF. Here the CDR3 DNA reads TGCAGTGCCAGTAGACTAGCGGACTCCTACGAGCAGTACTTC.

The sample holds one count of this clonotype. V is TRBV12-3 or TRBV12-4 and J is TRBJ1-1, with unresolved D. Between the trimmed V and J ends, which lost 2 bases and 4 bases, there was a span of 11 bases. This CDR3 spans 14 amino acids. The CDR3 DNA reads TGTGCCAGCAGTTTATCCGGGAACCCCACTGAAGCTTTCTTT. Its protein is CASSLSGNPTEAFF.

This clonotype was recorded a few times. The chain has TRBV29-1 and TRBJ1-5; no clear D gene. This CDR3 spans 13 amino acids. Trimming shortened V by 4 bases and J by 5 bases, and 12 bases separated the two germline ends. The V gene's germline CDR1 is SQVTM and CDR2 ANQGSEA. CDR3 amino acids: CSVGTPGDQPQHF. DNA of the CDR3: TGCAGCGTTGGTACTCCGGGAGATCAGCCCCAGCATTTT.

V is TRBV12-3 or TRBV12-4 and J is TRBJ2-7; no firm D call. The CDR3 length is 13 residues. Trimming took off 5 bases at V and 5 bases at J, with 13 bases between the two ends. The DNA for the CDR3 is TGTGCCAGCAGTATAAACCCGGTCCACGAGCAGTACTTC. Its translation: CASSINPVHEQYF.

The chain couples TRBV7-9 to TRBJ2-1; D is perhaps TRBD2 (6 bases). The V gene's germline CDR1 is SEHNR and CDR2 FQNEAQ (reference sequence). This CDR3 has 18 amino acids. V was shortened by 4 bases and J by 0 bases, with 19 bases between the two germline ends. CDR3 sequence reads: CASSSSGLASSSYNEQFF. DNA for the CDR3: TGTGCCAGCAGCTCATCGGGACTGGCTTCATCCTCCTACAATGAGCAGTTCTTC.

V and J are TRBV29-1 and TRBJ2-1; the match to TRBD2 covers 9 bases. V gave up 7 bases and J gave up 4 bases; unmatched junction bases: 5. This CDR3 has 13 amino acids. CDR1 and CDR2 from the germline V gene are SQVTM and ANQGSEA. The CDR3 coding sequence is TGCAGCGGGGCGGGGGGGAGATACAATGAGCAGTTCTTC. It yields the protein CSGAGGRYNEQFF.

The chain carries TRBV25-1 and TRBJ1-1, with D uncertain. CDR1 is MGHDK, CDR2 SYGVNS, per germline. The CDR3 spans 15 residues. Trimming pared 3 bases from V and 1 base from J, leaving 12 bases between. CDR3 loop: CASSDSGWANTEAFF. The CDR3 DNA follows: TGTGCCAGCAGTGATTCCGGGTGGGCGAACACTGAAGCTTTCTTT. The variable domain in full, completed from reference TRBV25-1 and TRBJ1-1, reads EADIYQTPRYLVIGTGKKITLECSQTMGHDKMYWYQQDPGMELHLIHYSYGVNSTEKGDLSSESTVSRIRTEHFPLTLESARPSHTSQYLCASSDSGWANTEAFFGQGTRLTVV.

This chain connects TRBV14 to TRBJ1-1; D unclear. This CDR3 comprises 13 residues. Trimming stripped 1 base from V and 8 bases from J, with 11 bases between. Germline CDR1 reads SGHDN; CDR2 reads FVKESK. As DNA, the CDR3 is TGTGCCAGCAGCCAAGGGAGTTGGGAAGAAGCTTTCTTT. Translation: CASSQGSWEEAFF.

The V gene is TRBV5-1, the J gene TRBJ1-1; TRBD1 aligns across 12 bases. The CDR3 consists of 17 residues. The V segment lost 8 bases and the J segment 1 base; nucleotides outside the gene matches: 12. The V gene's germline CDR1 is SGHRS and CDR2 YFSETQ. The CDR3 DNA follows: TGCGCCAGTTATCCCGGGACAGGGGGCTTCCCGAACACTGAAGCTTTCTTT. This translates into CASYPGTGGFPNTEAFF.

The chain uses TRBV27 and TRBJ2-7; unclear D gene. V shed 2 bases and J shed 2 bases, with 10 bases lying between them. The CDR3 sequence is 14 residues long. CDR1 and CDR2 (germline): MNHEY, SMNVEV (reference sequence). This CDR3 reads CASSLTVNAYEQYF. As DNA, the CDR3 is TGTGCCAGCAGTTTAACGGTCAACGCCTACGAGCAGTACTTC.

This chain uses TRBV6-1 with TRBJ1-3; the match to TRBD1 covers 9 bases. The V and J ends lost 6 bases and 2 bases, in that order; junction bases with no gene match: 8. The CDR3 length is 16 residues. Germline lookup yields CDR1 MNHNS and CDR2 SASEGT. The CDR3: CASRTGQGFPGNTIYF. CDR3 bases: TGTGCCAGCAGGACAGGACAGGGGTTCCCTGGAAACACCATATATTTT.

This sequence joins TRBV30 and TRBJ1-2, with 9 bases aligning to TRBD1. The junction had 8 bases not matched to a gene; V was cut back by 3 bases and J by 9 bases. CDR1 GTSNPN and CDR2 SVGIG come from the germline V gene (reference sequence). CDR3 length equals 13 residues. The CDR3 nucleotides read TGTGCCTGGAGCTCCGGGACAGGGTTGAGCTACACCTTC. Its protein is CAWSSGTGLSYTF.

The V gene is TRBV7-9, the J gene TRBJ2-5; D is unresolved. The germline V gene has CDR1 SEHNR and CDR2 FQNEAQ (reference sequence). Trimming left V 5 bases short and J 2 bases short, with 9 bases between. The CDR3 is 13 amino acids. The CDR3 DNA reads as TGTGCCAGCAGCCCTCCCAGACAAGAGACCCAGTACTTC. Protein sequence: CASSPPRQETQYF. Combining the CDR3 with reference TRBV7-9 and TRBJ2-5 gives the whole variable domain DTGVSQNPRHKITKRGQNVTFRCDPISEHNRLYWYRQTLGQGPEFLTYFQNEAQLEKSRLLSDRFSAERPKGSFSTLEIQRTEQGDSAMYLCASSPPRQETQYFGPGTRLLVL.

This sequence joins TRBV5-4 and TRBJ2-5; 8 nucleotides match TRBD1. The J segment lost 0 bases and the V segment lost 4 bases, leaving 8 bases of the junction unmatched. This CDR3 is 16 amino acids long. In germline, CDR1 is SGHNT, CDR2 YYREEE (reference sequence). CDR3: CASSGGQGVNQETQYF. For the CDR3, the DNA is TGTGCCAGCAGCGGTGGACAGGGAGTAAACCAAGAGACCCAGTACTTC.

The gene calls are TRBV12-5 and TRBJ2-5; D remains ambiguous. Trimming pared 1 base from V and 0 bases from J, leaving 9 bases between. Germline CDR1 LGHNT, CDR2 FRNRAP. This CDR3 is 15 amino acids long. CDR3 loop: CASGLAWTDQETQYF. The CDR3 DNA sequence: TGTGCTAGTGGTTTGGCCTGGACGGACCAAGAGACCCAGTACTTC.

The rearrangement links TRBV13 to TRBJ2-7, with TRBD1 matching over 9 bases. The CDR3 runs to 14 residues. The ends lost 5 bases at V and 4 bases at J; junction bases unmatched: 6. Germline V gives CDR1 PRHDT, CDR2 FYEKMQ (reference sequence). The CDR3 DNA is TGTGCCAGCAGCCTACGGACAGGGGTATACGAGCAGTACTTC. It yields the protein CASSLRTGVYEQYF.

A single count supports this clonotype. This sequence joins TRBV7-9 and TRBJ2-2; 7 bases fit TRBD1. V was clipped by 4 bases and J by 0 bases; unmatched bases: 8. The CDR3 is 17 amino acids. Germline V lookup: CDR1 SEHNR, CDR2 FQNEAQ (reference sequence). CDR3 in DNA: TGTGCCAGCAGCTCCAACCCGGGACAGTCGAACACCGGGGAGCTGTTTTTT. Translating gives CASSSNPGQSNTGELFF.

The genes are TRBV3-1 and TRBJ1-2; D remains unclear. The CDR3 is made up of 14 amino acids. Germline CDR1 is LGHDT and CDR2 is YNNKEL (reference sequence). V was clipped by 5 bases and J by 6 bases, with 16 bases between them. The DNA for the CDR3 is TGTGCCAGCAGCTCCCTAGTAGGGCGAGATGGCTACACCTTC. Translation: CASSSLVGRDGYTF.

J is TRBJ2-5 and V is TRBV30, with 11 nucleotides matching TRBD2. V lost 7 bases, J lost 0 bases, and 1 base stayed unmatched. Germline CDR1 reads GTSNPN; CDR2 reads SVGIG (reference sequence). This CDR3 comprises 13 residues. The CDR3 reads CASSGGYQETQYF. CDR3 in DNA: TGTGCCTCTAGCGGGGGGTACCAAGAGACCCAGTACTTC.